This TCR beta chain was sequenced in a study of T cell responses to AZD1222 COVID-19 vaccine. Produced via immunoSEQ multiplex PCR; TCRdb's table is partial and in-frame only. This sample yields approximately 140,000 clones, of which about nine tenths are seen a single time; roughly 4.7% belongs to the top ten. Looked up from germline, CDR1 is MDHEN and CDR2 is SYDVKM. This CDR3 has 16 residues. Trimming removed 2 bases from V and 6 bases from J; junction bases left unmatched: 10. The clonotype originates from an adult in good health. The sample here was peripheral blood, taken on day 0 of AZD1222 vaccination. The rearrangement uses TRBV28 and TRBJ2-3; 8 bases line up with TRBD1. CDR3 DNA: TGTGCCAGCAGTTTAGGCCAGGGGGCGAGTCTGGATACGCAGTATTTT. It codes for CASSLGQGASLDTQYF.